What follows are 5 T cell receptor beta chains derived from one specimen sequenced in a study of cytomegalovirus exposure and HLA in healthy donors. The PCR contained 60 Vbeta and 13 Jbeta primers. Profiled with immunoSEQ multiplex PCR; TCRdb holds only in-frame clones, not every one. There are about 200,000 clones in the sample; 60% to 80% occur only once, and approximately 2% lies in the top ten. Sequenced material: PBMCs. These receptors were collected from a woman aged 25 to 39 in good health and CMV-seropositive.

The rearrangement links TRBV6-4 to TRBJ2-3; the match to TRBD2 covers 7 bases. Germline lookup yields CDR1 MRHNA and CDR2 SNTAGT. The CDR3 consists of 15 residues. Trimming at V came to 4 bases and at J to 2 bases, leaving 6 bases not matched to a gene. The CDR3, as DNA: TGTGCCAGCAGTGGCGGACGGGGGGACACAGATACGCAGTATTTT. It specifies CASSGGRGDTDTQYF.

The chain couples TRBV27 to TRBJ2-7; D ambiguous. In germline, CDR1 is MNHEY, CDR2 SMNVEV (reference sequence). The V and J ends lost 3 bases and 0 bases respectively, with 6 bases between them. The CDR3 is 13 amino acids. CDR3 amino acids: CASSFFLSYEQYF. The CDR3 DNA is TGTGCCAGCAGTTTCTTCCTCTCCTACGAGCAGTACTTC.

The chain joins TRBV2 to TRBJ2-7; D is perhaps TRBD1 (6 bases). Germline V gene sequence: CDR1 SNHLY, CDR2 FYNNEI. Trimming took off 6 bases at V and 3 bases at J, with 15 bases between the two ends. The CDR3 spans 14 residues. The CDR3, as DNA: TGTGCCAGCAGCGCACTCAGGGGAGACTACGAGCAGTACTTC. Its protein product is CASSALRGDYEQYF.

CDR3 sequence reads: CASSLVTAGGKNEQFF. The CDR3 DNA is TGCGCCAGCAGCTTGGTCACAGCGGGAGGTAAAAATGAGCAGTTCTTC. The chain recombines TRBV5-1 with TRBJ2-1; 9 nucleotides align to TRBD2. Trimming removed 0 bases from V and 7 bases from J; junction bases left unmatched: 8. This CDR3 has 16 residues. Per germline, CDR1 SGHRS and CDR2 YFSETQ.

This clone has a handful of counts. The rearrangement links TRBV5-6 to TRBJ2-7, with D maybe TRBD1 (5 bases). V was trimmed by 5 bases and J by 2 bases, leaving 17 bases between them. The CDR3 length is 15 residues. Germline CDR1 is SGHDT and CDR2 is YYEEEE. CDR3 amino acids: CASRRIDGHPYEQYF. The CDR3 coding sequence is TGTGCCAGCAGACGAATCGATGGACACCCCTACGAGCAGTACTTC.